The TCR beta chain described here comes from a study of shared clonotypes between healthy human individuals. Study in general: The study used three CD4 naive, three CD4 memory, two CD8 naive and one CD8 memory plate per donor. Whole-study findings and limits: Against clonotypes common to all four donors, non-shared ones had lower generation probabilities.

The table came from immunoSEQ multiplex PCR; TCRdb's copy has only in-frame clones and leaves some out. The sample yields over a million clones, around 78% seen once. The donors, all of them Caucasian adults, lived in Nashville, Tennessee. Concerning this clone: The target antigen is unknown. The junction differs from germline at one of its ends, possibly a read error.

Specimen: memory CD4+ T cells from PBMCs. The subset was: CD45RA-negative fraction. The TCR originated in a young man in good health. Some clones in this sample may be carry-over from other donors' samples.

The CDR3 is CASSWTSSNEQFF. The CDR3 DNA is TGTGCCAGCAGCTGGACTTCCTCCAATGAGCAGTTCTTC. V and J are TRBV5-4 and TRBJ2-1; possibly TRBD2 for D (5 bases). Germline loops: CDR1 SGHNT, CDR2 YYREEE (reference sequence). There are 13 residues in the CDR3.